This T cell receptor (beta chain) was identified in a study of T-cell memory formation after mild COVID-19. Findings of the study overall: Confirmation of SARS-CoV-2 specificity was lacking for second-wave clones peaking day 37.

The germline gives CDR1 SGHRS, CDR2 YFSETQ. After removal of 3 bases from V and 2 bases from J, the junction contained 5 bases not matched to a gene. This CDR3 comprises 15 residues. TCRdb reanalysed the 5' RACE reads using MiXCR and keeps one entry per CDR3 protein. The top ten hold approximately 21% of the sample, which has roughly 370,000 distinct CDR3 sequences, approximately 16% seen once. This clonotype came up a few times. Its matching antigen is unknown. The chain uses TRBV5-1 and TRBJ2-7, with 10 bases matching TRBD1. This clonotype was obtained from a man aged 18 to 35 who had mild COVID-19 (a few samples of this study predate the infection). Cell type and time point are not known. Sequenced: PBMCs or a T cell subset sorted from them (not recorded which). This chain's CDR3 is CASSWGTGAPYEQYF. The CDR3 coding sequence is TGCGCCAGCAGCTGGGGGACAGGGGCTCCCTACGAGCAGTACTTC.